These T cell receptor beta chains were read from a single sample in a study of shared clonotypes between healthy human individuals. Produced via immunoSEQ multiplex PCR; TCRdb's table is partial and in-frame only. The sample records fewer than 3 million clones, 85% to 95% being singletons. Sequenced material: naive CD4+ T cells from PBMCs. The source of these receptors is a man aged 18 to 30 in good health. Some clones in this sample may be carry-over from other donors' samples. Each CDR3 is given with its conserved first and last residue. Fields, in order: D gene, clone size, J gene, V gene, CDR3 DNA, CDR3 protein. The D gene is left open where the match is weak. Size is stated for part of the rows, as once, few or many counts, or as a class when the clone is expanded.

d_call: TRBD1
clone_size: -
j_call: TRBJ1-5
v_call: TRBV2
cdr3_nt: TGTGCCAGCAGCTCGACAGGGATTAGCAATCAGCCCCAGCATTTT
cdr3_aa: CASSSTGISNQPQHF

d_call: -
clone_size: -
j_call: TRBJ1-5
v_call: TRBV2
cdr3_nt: TGTGCCAGCAGTGCCGAGGGAGAGTCCAATCAGCCCCAGCATTTT
cdr3_aa: CASSAEGESNQPQHF

d_call: -
clone_size: once
j_call: TRBJ2-3
v_call: TRBV5-1
cdr3_nt: TGCGCCAGCAGCTTGGTCCCAGGGGTCGTTTCGGCGGATACGCAGTATTTT
cdr3_aa: CASSLVPGVVSADTQYF

d_call: -
clone_size: -
j_call: TRBJ1-1
v_call: TRBV2
cdr3_nt: TGTGCCAGCTTCGAAGGGGGACTCCCAAGGAGGATGAACACTGAAGCTTTCTTT
cdr3_aa: CASFEGGLPRRMNTEAFF

d_call: TRBD2
clone_size: -
j_call: TRBJ2-6
v_call: TRBV28
cdr3_nt: TGTGCCAGCAGTTTGGGTTTGAGCGGGAGGGCCGTCGGGGCCAACGTCCTGACTTTC
cdr3_aa: CASSLGLSGRAVGANVLTF

d_call: -
clone_size: -
j_call: TRBJ2-7
v_call: TRBV10-3
cdr3_nt: TGTGCCACCGCTAAAGAAGCGGCAGGGGCCTACGAGCAGTACTTC
cdr3_aa: CATAKEAAGAYEQYF

d_call: TRBD1
clone_size: -
j_call: TRBJ2-5
v_call: TRBV5-1
cdr3_nt: TGCGCCAGCAGCCCTGGACAGGGGGGGGAGACCCAGTACTTC
cdr3_aa: CASSPGQGGETQYF

d_call: TRBD1
clone_size: -
j_call: TRBJ2-3
v_call: TRBV7-2
cdr3_nt: TGTGCCAGCAGCTCGACAGGGAGCACAGATACGCAGTATTTT
cdr3_aa: CASSSTGSTDTQYF

d_call: -
clone_size: few
j_call: TRBJ1-1
v_call: TRBV29-1
cdr3_nt: TGCAGCGTTGTAAAGGCGAACACTGAAGCTTTCTTT
cdr3_aa: CSVVKANTEAFF

d_call: -
clone_size: -
j_call: TRBJ1-2
v_call: TRBV5-1
cdr3_nt: TGCGCCAGCAGCTTGCAGGGTGGCTACACCTTC
cdr3_aa: CASSLQGGYTF

d_call: -
clone_size: -
j_call: TRBJ2-7
v_call: TRBV28
cdr3_nt: TGTGCCAGCAGTTTATCCACAGGGCTTGAGCAGTACTTC
cdr3_aa: CASSLSTGLEQYF

d_call: -
clone_size: -
j_call: TRBJ2-1
v_call: TRBV5-4
cdr3_nt: TGTGCCAGCCCCGGGGGAAGATACGTAACTGAGCAGTTCTTC
cdr3_aa: CASPGGRYVTEQFF

d_call: -
clone_size: -
j_call: TRBJ2-3
v_call: TRBV18
cdr3_nt: TGTGCCAGCTCACGAGAAGCAGATACGCAGTATTTT
cdr3_aa: CASSREADTQYF

d_call: -
clone_size: -
j_call: TRBJ2-5
v_call: TRBV28
cdr3_nt: TGTGCCAGCAGTACCGGGACAACCTGGGGGAAGACCCAGTACTTC
cdr3_aa: CASSTGTTWGKTQYF

d_call: -
clone_size: -
j_call: TRBJ1-4
v_call: TRBV4-1
cdr3_nt: TGCGCCAGCAGCCAAGACGCGAGGCTGGAAAAACTGTTTTTT
cdr3_aa: CASSQDARLEKLFF

d_call: TRBD1
clone_size: -
j_call: TRBJ2-6
v_call: TRBV9
cdr3_nt: TGTGCCAGCAGCGTAGGGACAGGGAGGCCTGGGGCCAACGTCCTGACTTTC
cdr3_aa: CASSVGTGRPGANVLTF

d_call: TRBD1
clone_size: -
j_call: TRBJ2-5
v_call: TRBV6-5
cdr3_nt: TGTGCCAGCAGGCAACAACAGGGGGCCGGGGAGACCCAGTACTTC
cdr3_aa: CASRQQQGAGETQYF

d_call: TRBD1
clone_size: -
j_call: TRBJ2-4
v_call: TRBV15
cdr3_nt: TGTGCCACCAGCAGACCGACAGGGGGCAGAAACATTCAGTACTTC
cdr3_aa: CATSRPTGGRNIQYF

d_call: TRBD1
clone_size: -
j_call: TRBJ1-4
v_call: TRBV20-1
cdr3_nt: TGCAGTGCCACAGGGGGTGAAAAACTGTTTTTT
cdr3_aa: CSATGGEKLFF

d_call: TRBD1
clone_size: -
j_call: TRBJ2-5
v_call: TRBV5-6
cdr3_nt: TGTGCCAGCAGCACAAGACAGGGCCAAGAGACCCAGTACTTC
cdr3_aa: CASSTRQGQETQYF

d_call: TRBD1
clone_size: -
j_call: TRBJ2-1
v_call: TRBV28
cdr3_nt: TGTGCCAGCAGAGGGACAGAGAATGAGCAGTTCTTC
cdr3_aa: CASRGTENEQFF

d_call: TRBD1
clone_size: -
j_call: TRBJ2-5
v_call: TRBV15
cdr3_nt: TGTGCCACCAGCAGGGGGACAGGGGGCCAAGAGACCCAGTACTTC
cdr3_aa: CATSRGTGGQETQYF

d_call: -
clone_size: few
j_call: TRBJ1-2
v_call: TRBV7-9
cdr3_nt: TGTGCCAGCAGCCGGGACGGCCGTGGGGTTTATGGCTACACCTTC
cdr3_aa: CASSRDGRGVYGYTF